This section outlines one T cell receptor beta chain sequence together with its context. Its antigen is currently unknown. This table comes from immunoSEQ multiplex PCR, and its TCRdb copy is limited to in-frame clones, with some not included. The profile shows roughly 120,000 clones, roughly 92% of them singletons. CDR1 is MGHRA and CDR2 is YSYEKL in the germline V gene. V lost 0 bases to trimming and J lost 0 bases, with 17 bases between them. This CDR3 has 18 amino acids. The data originate from a study of T cell responses to AZD1222 COVID-19 vaccine. Study-wide results and caveats: In all cases, repertoires were sampled only after the peak T cell response. Receipt of two AZD1222 doses was followed by a rise in Spike-specific TCR breadth and depth.

The J gene is TRBJ1-1, the V gene TRBV4-1, with a possible D match to TRBD1 (6 bases). Source: peripheral blood, taken 28 days after the second AZD1222 dose. This receptor was identified in an adult who received the AZD1222 COVID-19 vaccine. CDR3 nucleotide sequence: TGCGCCAGCAGCCAAGAGGCGGGTAGGGGGGTATTGAACACTGAAGCTTTCTTT. As protein: CASSQEAGRGVLNTEAFF.